Below, 10 T cell receptor beta chains from the same sample are listed, as sequenced in a study of response to subunit inactivated influenza vaccine. One entry per CDR3 protein, called by TCRdb with MiXCR from the RT-PCR reads. The data contain a few hundred thousand distinct CDR3 sequences, 20% to 25% of them singletons. The sample consisted of PBMCs from blood, taken approximately 22 months after vaccination. All receptors derive from a man aged 45-69 years who received an inactivated influenza vaccine.

This clonotype has more than one count but fewer than ten. DNA of the CDR3: TGTGCCAGCAGACACACAGGGGGAAGGCGTCAGCCCCAGCATTTT. Residues: CASRHTGGRRQPQHF. The genes are TRBV12-3 or TRBV12-4 and TRBJ1-5; 8 nucleotides match TRBD1. The CDR3 extends over 15 amino acids. V was clipped by 6 bases and J by 6 bases; unmatched bases: 10.

This clonotype has at least ten counts. J is TRBJ1-6 and V is TRBV5-1, with D possibly matching TRBD1 (5 bases). The CDR3 has 14 amino acids. Trimming removed 0 bases at V and 14 bases at J, with 15 bases between. Germline V gene sequence: CDR1 SGHRS, CDR2 YFSETQ. CDR3 nucleotide sequence: TGCGCCAGCAGCTTGGGACAGACCGGTGGAACCCTCCACTTT. Translation gives CASSLGQTGGTLHF.

This chain links TRBV3-1 with TRBJ2-2; D is unresolved. Germline V lookup: CDR1 LGHDT, CDR2 YNNKEL (reference sequence). This CDR3 contains 17 residues. The ends were cut back, 1 base at V and 4 bases at J, with 16 bases in the middle. The CDR3 protein is CASSQGTNLWGTGELFF. In nucleotides, the CDR3 is TGTGCCAGCAGCCAAGGAACTAATTTGTGGGGCACCGGGGAGCTGTTTTTT.

The table lists this clonotype with many counts. The chain has TRBV30 and TRBJ2-7; TRBD1 matches at 7 bases. The CDR3 extends over 11 amino acids. The germline V gene has CDR1 GTSNPN and CDR2 SVGIG (reference sequence). Trimming cost V 7 bases and J 4 bases; bases outside gene matches: 4. CDR3 DNA sequence: TGTGCCTCCCAGGGGGATTACGAGCAGTACTTC. It codes for CASQGDYEQYF. The full variable domain, completed using reference TRBV30 and TRBJ2-7, is SQTIHQWPATLVQPVGSPLSLECTVEGTSNPNLYWYRQAAGRGLQLLFYSVGIGQISSEVPQNLSASRPQDRQFILSSKKLLLSDSGFYLCASQGDYEQYFGPGTRLTVT.

In its sample, this clonotype was seen many times. The chain recombines TRBV28 with TRBJ2-7; tentative D call: TRBD2 (6 bases). The CDR3 totals 15 residues. With 6 bases removed from V and 1 base from J, the gap between germline ends came to 16 bases. Germline lookup yields CDR1 MDHEN and CDR2 SYDVKM. CDR3 sequence (DNA): TGTGCCAGCAGCTTCCCGGCCGGGGGATCCTACGAGCAGTACTTC. This codes for CASSFPAGGSYEQYF. Based on the CDR3 plus reference TRBV28 and TRBJ2-7, the full variable domain is DVKVTQSSRYLVKRTGEKVFLECVQDMDHENMFWYRQDPGLGLRLIYFSYDVKMKEKGDIPEGYSVSREKKERFSLILESASTNQTSMYLCASSFPAGGSYEQYFGPGTRLTVT.

Ten or more counts support this clonotype. This chain connects TRBV10-3 to TRBJ1-6; TRBD1 agrees at 7 bases. The CDR3 spans 17 residues. Trimming cost V 2 bases and J 6 bases; bases outside gene matches: 10. Germline V gene lookup returns CDR1 ENHRY and CDR2 SYGVKD. The CDR3 spells CAISEREGARFNSPLHF. The CDR3 nucleotides are TGTGCCATCAGTGAGAGGGAGGGGGCGCGTTTTAATTCACCCCTCCACTTT.

The chain recombines TRBV6-1 with TRBJ2-1; no reliable D call. Per germline, CDR1 MNHNS and CDR2 SASEGT. This CDR3 has 16 residues. With 6 bases removed from V and 0 bases from J, the gap between germline ends came to 15 bases. The CDR3 is CASSRPPGSSYNEQFF. The CDR3 DNA reads as TGTGCCAGCAGCCGCCCCCCTGGTAGCTCCTACAATGAGCAGTTCTTC.

There are a few counts of this clonotype. The chain has TRBV18 and TRBJ1-1; D is ambiguous. In germline, CDR1 is KGHSH, CDR2 LQKENI. The CDR3 consists of 14 residues. V was cut by 2 bases and J by 2 bases, with 9 bases left in between. DNA for the CDR3: TGTGCCAGCTCACCAGAGGTCCGAAACACTGAAGCTTTCTTT. This translates into CASSPEVRNTEAFF.

This clonotype was detected only a few times. The CDR3 reads CSARTGTRNEQYF. In DNA form, the CDR3 reads TGCAGTGCTAGGACAGGGACGAGGAACGAGCAGTACTTC. The V and J genes are TRBV20-1 and TRBJ2-7, with TRBD1 identical over 7 bases. The germline gives CDR1 DFQATT, CDR2 SNEGSKA (reference sequence). The trim removed 3 bases at V and 5 bases at J, leaving 7 bases unmatched. This CDR3 region has 13 residues.

There are many counts of this clonotype. CDR3 residues: CASKTESGTEAFF. The DNA of the CDR3 is TGTGCCAGCAAGACCGAGTCAGGGACTGAAGCTTTCTTT. The chain links TRBV2 to TRBJ1-1, with a weak D call TRBD1 (5 bases). Germline CDR1 reads SNHLY; CDR2 reads FYNNEI. Trimming took 7 bases from V and 5 from J, leaving 14 bases between them. CDR3 length equals 13 residues.